What follows is one T cell receptor (beta chain) and its context. No antigen is known for it. This entry is derived from a study of OX40 agonist ivuxolimab in advanced cancers. Study in general: Across the patients, intravenous ivuxolimab was delivered every 2 weeks at 0.01 to 10 mg/kg. Participants averaged approximately 60 years of age (range roughly 23 to 90) and were about 85% male.

TCRdb's table, derived via immunoSEQ multiplex PCR, lists solely in-frame clones and lacks some. The sample lists 68,000 or so clones, more than 80% occurring once. V was shortened by 1 base and J by 17 bases, with 12 bases between the two germline ends. Germline V CDR1 and CDR2: DFQATT, SNEGSKA (reference sequence). This CDR3 comprises 11 residues. Findings and caveats of the study: Low normalized T-cell clonal expansion also characterized some of the nonresponders.

The specimen comprised CD4+ or CD8+ T cells sorted from blood, sampled in a trial of the OX40 agonist ivuxolimab. This receptor was obtained from an adult with an advanced solid tumor such as melanoma, head and neck, liver or kidney cancer. The genes are TRBV20-1 and TRBJ1-6, with no clear D. CDR3 residues: CSARGPDLIHF. CDR3 DNA: TGCAGTGCTAGAGGCCCAGACCTGATCCACTTT.